This TCR beta chain was profiled in a study of control samples from healthy donors and cancer patients. CDR3 length: 15 amino acids. The ends lost 6 bases at V and 9 bases at J; junction bases unmatched: 14. Looked up from germline, CDR1 is SNHLY and CDR2 is FYNNEI. Clones were read by immunoSEQ multiplex PCR, and TCRdb kept only the in-frame ones, dropping some. This sample carries some 140,000 clones, 80% to 90% of them seen once, and the ten largest clones take about 9%. The V call is TRBV2, the J call TRBJ1-5; TRBD1 matches at 7 bases. The TCR comes from a woman in her twenties or thirties in good health. The sample taken for sequencing was blood. The CDR3 DNA follows: TGTGCCAGCAGCGAGGGACAGAGCCGCTCGTTGCCCCAGCATTTT. It encodes CASSEGQSRSLPQHF.